Shown below are 27 T cell receptor beta chains from a single sample sequenced in a study of blood T cells in healthy people across ages. Primers used in a second PCR of about 7 to 12 cycles were a sample-barcoded 5' primer and a J-beta primer mix. TCRdb reprocessed the 5' RACE reads with MiXCR, giving one entry per CDR3 protein. The top ten hold approximately 25% of the sample, which has around 580,000 distinct CDR3 sequences, 45% to 55% seen once. The sample taken for sequencing was blood. These TCRs come from a man older than 75 in good health.

This clonotype came up a few times. V usage is TRBV9 and J usage is TRBJ2-4; a weak D match, TRBD2 (6 bases). The germline gives CDR1 SGDLS, CDR2 YYNGEE. V gave up 7 bases and J gave up 3 bases, with 11 bases separating them. This CDR3 contains 13 residues. Here the CDR3 DNA reads TGTGCCAGCGGAGGGGCGGACAAAAACATTCAGTACTTC. The encoded protein is CASGGADKNIQYF.

This clonotype was found a few times. The chain uses TRBV7-2 and TRBJ1-2, with D hard to call. V was clipped by 5 bases and J by 6 bases, with 16 bases between them. The CDR3 consists of 14 residues. Germline values: CDR1 SGHTA, CDR2 FQGNSA. The CDR3 sequence is CASSPDRTTHGYTF. CDR3 nucleotide sequence: TGTGCCAGCAGCCCGGACCGCACCACCCATGGCTACACCTTC.

V is TRBV20-1 and J is TRBJ1-6; 8 bases line up with TRBD1. This CDR3 comprises 13 residues. The V gene's germline CDR1 is DFQATT and CDR2 SNEGSKA (reference sequence). The trim removed 6 bases at V and 10 bases at J, leaving 8 bases unmatched. The CDR3 coding sequence is TGCAGTGCCCCCGGACAGGGTGGATCACCCCTCCACTTT. Translated: CSAPGQGGSPLHF.

The gene calls are TRBV2 and TRBJ2-3; 14 nucleotides align to TRBD2. The CDR3 runs to 16 residues. V was pared by 6 bases and J by 4 bases, with 6 bases of the junction left unmatched. Germline lookup yields CDR1 SNHLY and CDR2 FYNNEI. The CDR3 sequence is CASSAGLAGGSDTQYF. In DNA form, the CDR3 reads TGTGCCAGCAGCGCCGGACTAGCGGGAGGATCAGATACGCAGTATTTT. The variable domain in full, with the rest retrieved from reference TRBV2 and TRBJ2-3, is EPEVTQTPSHQVTQMGQEVILRCVPISNHLYFYWYRQILGQKVEFLVSFYNNEISEKSEIFDDQFSVERPDGSNFTLKIRSTKLEDSAMYFCASSAGLAGGSDTQYFGPGTRLTVL.

The V call is TRBV9, the J call TRBJ2-5, with D perhaps given as TRBD1 or TRBD2 (6 bases each). CDR3 length: 16 residues. V lost 4 bases and J 1 base, leaving 17 bases between the germline ends. Germline V gives CDR1 SGDLS, CDR2 YYNGEE. CDR3 in amino acids: CASSRTGATLQETQYF. Here the CDR3 DNA reads TGTGCCAGCAGCCGGACGGGGGCGACCCTCCAAGAGACCCAGTACTTC.

V and J are TRBV5-1 and TRBJ1-2; 7 positions agree with TRBD1. The CDR3 sequence is 16 residues long. Germline trimming cut 3 bases from V and 4 bases from J; bases unmatched to any gene: 12. Germline assignment: CDR1 SGHRS and CDR2 YFSETQ. The CDR3 sequence: CASSSYDATGPYGYTF. CDR3 nucleotides: TGCGCCAGCAGCTCTTACGACGCGACAGGGCCCTATGGCTACACCTTC.

This chain connects TRBV20-1 to TRBJ2-5, with 7 bases matching TRBD2. Germline trimming cut 6 bases from V and 1 base from J; bases unmatched to any gene: 11. Germline-derived CDR1 and CDR2 are DFQATT and SNEGSKA (reference sequence). This CDR3 has 15 amino acids. CDR3 nucleotide sequence: TGCAGTGCCCCCTCAAGCGGGACCGGCCAAGAGACCCAGTACTTC. Its translation is CSAPSSGTGQETQYF.

This clonotype has just one count. V and J are TRBV6-2 or TRBV6-3 and TRBJ1-5; D may be TRBD1 (5 bases). Trimming cost V 8 bases and J 1 base, with 18 bases left between them. The CDR3 is made up of 16 amino acids. In germline, CDR1 is MNHEY, CDR2 SVGEGT. CDR3 loop: CASRKQGPESNQPQHF. The CDR3 coding sequence is TGTGCCAGCCGTAAGCAGGGCCCGGAGAGCAATCAGCCCCAGCATTTT.

The V gene is TRBV20-1, the J gene TRBJ2-4, with 9 bases that match TRBD2. The J call is uncertain, as TRBJ2-5 better fits the DNA end. Germline V gene sequence: CDR1 DFQATT, CDR2 SNEGSKA (reference sequence). The length of the CDR3 is 15 residues. The CDR3 reads CSALGGGVVRETQYF. The CDR3, as DNA: TGCAGTGCTCTCGGCGGGGGGGTAGTCAGAGAGACCCAGTACTTC.

This chain connects TRBV10-3 to TRBJ2-5; 9 nucleotides agree with TRBD1. CDR1 ENHRY and CDR2 SYGVKD come from the germline V gene. Trimming at V came to 11 bases and at J to 2 bases, leaving 15 bases not matched to a gene. CDR3 length equals 16 residues. CDR3 in amino acids: CAVRQGVTGFQETQYF. CDR3 in DNA: TGTGCCGTACGACAGGGGGTAACGGGGTTTCAAGAGACCCAGTACTTC.

The genes are TRBV5-1 and TRBJ2-4, with D maybe TRBD1 (6 bases). CDR3 length: 15 amino acids. The germline V gene has CDR1 SGHRS and CDR2 YFSETQ. Trimming removed 4 bases from V and 9 bases from J, with 20 bases in between. CDR3 DNA: TGCGCCAGCAGCCAGCTGGACAGAGCTAACGGCATTCAGTACTTC. It yields the protein CASSQLDRANGIQYF. Supplemented by reference TRBV5-1 and TRBJ2-4, the full variable domain reads KAGVTQTPRYLIKTRGQQVTLSCSPISGHRSVSWYQQTPGQGLQFLFEYFSETQRNKGNFPGRFSGRQFSNSRSEMNVSTLELGDSALYLCASSQLDRANGIQYFGAGTRLSVL.

The chain employs TRBV20-1 and TRBJ2-1; 9 bases fit TRBD2. The length of the CDR3 is 15 residues. V lost 5 bases to trimming and J lost 9 bases; unmatched junction nucleotides: 14. Looked up from germline, CDR1 is DFQATT and CDR2 is SNEGSKA (reference sequence). CDR3 nucleotide sequence: TGCAGTGCTTACAGGACTAGCGAGACCCCCAGTGAGCAGTTCTTC. Protein sequence: CSAYRTSETPSEQFF.

The chain links TRBV20-1 to TRBJ2-4, with D possibly matching TRBD2 (5 bases). The CDR3 has 12 amino acids. The V gene lost 0 bases and the J gene lost 12 bases, with 12 bases spanning the gap. Germline V gives CDR1 DFQATT, CDR2 SNEGSKA (reference sequence). CDR3 nucleotide sequence: TGCAGTGCTAGAGATCGGGATATTGGTCAGTACTTC. This codes for CSARDRDIGQYF.

This clonotype was seen once. The chain is built from TRBV5-1 and TRBJ2-7; TRBD2 agrees at 15 bases. This CDR3 has 20 residues. The V and J ends lost 4 bases and 0 bases, in that order; junction bases with no gene match: 14. Germline-derived CDR1 and CDR2 are SGHRS and YFSETQ. CDR3 amino acids: CASSRGLAGGLSRLSYEQYV. CDR3 coding DNA: TGCGCCAGCAGCCGGGGACTAGCGGGGGGTCTCTCCCGTCTCTCCTACGAGCAGTACGTC.

In its sample, this clonotype was seen a few times. Germline is not matched at one junction end, which may reflect a read error. The chain is built from TRBV28 and TRBJ2-1; D uncertain. The CDR3 sequence is 11 residues long. Germline V gives CDR1 MDHEN, CDR2 SYDVKM. The CDR3 region is CAGSFHNEQFF. The CDR3 nucleotides read TGTGCCGGCAGTTTCCACAATGAGCAGTTCTTC. The full variable domain, completed using reference TRBV28 and TRBJ2-1, is DVKVTQSSRYLVKRTGEKVFLECVQDMDHENMFWYRQDPGLGLRLIYFSYDVKMKEKGDIPEGYSVSREKKERFSLILESASTNQTSMYLCAGSFHNEQFFGPGTRLTVL.

This clonotype was counted only a few times. The chain employs TRBV20-1 and TRBJ2-7; no definite D call. The V and J ends lost 2 bases and 0 bases respectively, with 8 bases between them. The CDR3 spans 13 residues. Germline V gives CDR1 DFQATT, CDR2 SNEGSKA (reference sequence). As DNA, the CDR3 is TGCAGTGCTAGACTGCGGTCCTCCTACGAGCAGTACTTC. This sequence encodes CSARLRSSYEQYF.

V and J are TRBV2 and TRBJ2-3; TRBD2 matches at 8 bases. V shed 2 bases, J shed 0 bases, and the junction held 1 base outside the gene matches. CDR1 is SNHLY, CDR2 FYNNEI, per germline. The CDR3 runs to 15 residues. The CDR3 spells CASSEQRGSTDTQYF. Written as DNA, the CDR3 is TGTGCCAGCAGTGAACAGCGGGGGAGCACAGATACGCAGTATTTT.

The V and J genes are TRBV28 and TRBJ2-7, with D tentatively TRBD1 or TRBD2 (7 bases each). V was clipped by 6 bases and J by 0 bases, with 18 bases between them. Germline V lookup: CDR1 MDHEN, CDR2 SYDVKM. CDR3 length: 16 residues. DNA of the CDR3: TGTGCCAGCAGCCCGAACAGGGGACTAACCTCCTACGAGCAGTACTTC. As protein: CASSPNRGLTSYEQYF.

The chain carries TRBV7-2 and TRBJ2-3; the match to TRBD1 covers 8 bases. V lost 5 bases to trimming and J lost 3 bases; unmatched junction nucleotides: 7. CDR1 is SGHTA and CDR2 is FQGNSA in the germline V gene. The CDR3 runs 15 residues. The CDR3 nucleotides read TGTGCCAGCAGCCCCGTCAGGGACAGGACAGATACGCAGTATTTT. Translated, it gives CASSPVRDRTDTQYF. Full variable domain (remainder filled in from reference TRBV7-2 and TRBJ2-3): GAGVSQSPSNKVTEKGKDVELRCDPISGHTALYWYRQSLGQGLEFLIYFQGNSAPDKSGLPSDRFSAERTGGSVSTLTIQRTQQEDSAVYLCASSPVRDRTDTQYFGPGTRLTVL.

Concerning this clonotype itself: Sequence at one end of the junction differs from germline and may be a read error. V and J are TRBV6-5 and TRBJ2-7, with a tentative D call TRBD2 (5 bases). Germline values: CDR1 MNHEY, CDR2 SVGAGI. The CDR3 runs to 16 residues. CDR3 DNA: TGTGCCAGCAGTTATTTATCGAGCGGAAGTTCCTGCGAGCAGTACTTC. Translating gives CASSYLSSGSSCEQYF.

The chain is built from TRBV29-1 and TRBJ2-7; perhaps TRBD2 as D (6 bases). In germline, CDR1 is SQVTM, CDR2 ANQGSEA. The CDR3 length is 13 residues. Between the trimmed V and J ends, which lost 5 bases and 0 bases, there was a span of 11 bases. CDR3 DNA: TGCAGCGTTTCCCCGACTAGCTCCTACGAGCAGTACTTC. Translating it yields CSVSPTSSYEQYF.

This chain connects TRBV9 to TRBJ2-7, with 8 bases lining up with TRBD1. Judging by the DNA end, TRBJ2-5 fits better; the J call may be wrong. The CDR3 sequence is 14 residues long. CDR1 is SGDLS and CDR2 is YYNGEE in the germline V gene. The CDR3 is CASSGTRGRETQYF. DNA of the CDR3: TGTGCCAGCAGCGGCACCAGGGGGCGGGAGACCCAGTACTTC.

The J gene is TRBJ2-1, the V gene TRBV4-2; perhaps D is TRBD1 or TRBD2 (5 bases each). The germline V gene has CDR1 LGHNA and CDR2 YNFKEQ. There are 13 residues in the CDR3. Trimming removed 3 bases at V and 8 bases at J, with 11 bases between. DNA of the CDR3: TGTGCCAGCAGCCATGGGGGTGGGGATGAGCAGTTCTTC. Its translation is CASSHGGGDEQFF.

V usage is TRBV6-5 and J usage is TRBJ2-5; weak D call: TRBD1 (5 bases). The CDR3 sequence is 14 residues long. Trimming stripped 7 bases from V and 4 bases from J, with 16 bases between. CDR1 MNHEY and CDR2 SVGAGI come from the germline V gene. CDR3: CASTRTRRAETQYF. The CDR3 nucleotides are TGTGCCAGCACCAGGACACGAAGGGCAGAGACCCAGTACTTC.

This chain uses TRBV20-1 with TRBJ2-1; D call uncertain. V gave up 1 base and J gave up 4 bases, with 8 bases separating them. Germline loops: CDR1 DFQATT, CDR2 SNEGSKA (reference sequence). CDR3 size: 13 residues. CDR3 nucleotides: TGCAGTGCTAGAGTTAACGGGTACAATGAGCAGTTCTTC. Residues: CSARVNGYNEQFF.

A few counts support this clonotype. The chain recombines TRBV7-6 with TRBJ2-7; no firm D call. The CDR3 loop spans 13 amino acids. Looked up from germline, CDR1 is SGHVS and CDR2 is FNYEAQ. V dropped 5 bases and J dropped 2 bases, with 10 bases sitting between them. The CDR3 here is CASSPILAYEQYF. CDR3 in DNA: TGTGCCAGCAGCCCTATCCTTGCCTACGAGCAGTACTTC.

The V call is TRBV12-3 or TRBV12-4, the J call TRBJ2-5; TRBD2 matches at 11 bases. The J call is in doubt because the DNA end fits TRBJ2-7 better. This CDR3 contains 15 residues. The DNA for the CDR3 is TGTGCCAGCAGCCGTCTAGCGGGGGGCATTTACGAGCAGTACTTC. This codes for CASSRLAGGIYEQYF.